Described below is a single T cell receptor beta chain sequence and its context. Its target is unknown. The data derive from a study of post-analysis software for immune sequencing data. Study as a whole: Both relapsing-remitting and secondary progressive multiple sclerosis featured among the disease courses, as did progressive-relapsing multiple sclerosis.

Presence of unique molecular identifiers characterized the TCR beta cDNA libraries. Approximately 450,000 cDNA molecules were recovered from an input of about 0.9 to 10 million T cells. One entry per CDR3 protein results from TCRdb running MiXCR on the PCR reads. The sample includes roughly 800,000 distinct CDR3 sequences, roughly half seen only once; the top ten take approximately 4.5%. This CDR3 is built from 16 residues. Germline values: CDR1 PRHDT, CDR2 FYEKMQ (reference sequence). Study-level points and caveats: The study found TRBV5-6, TRBV5-1 and TRBV20-1 among roughly 5 TRBV segments more frequent in patients than controls. Controls had significantly higher normalized Chao1 diversity than multiple sclerosis patients.

This rearrangement joins TRBV13 to TRBJ2-5; D is possibly TRBD2 (6 bases). The J call may be wrong; the DNA end is better matched by TRBJ2-7. Sequencing was carried out using blood. The sequence came from a girl between 5 and 17 years old with multiple sclerosis. The CDR3: CASSSTYTGGSYEQYF. In DNA form, the CDR3 reads TGTGCCAGCAGCTCAACCTACACCGGGGGAAGCTACGAGCAGTACTTC.